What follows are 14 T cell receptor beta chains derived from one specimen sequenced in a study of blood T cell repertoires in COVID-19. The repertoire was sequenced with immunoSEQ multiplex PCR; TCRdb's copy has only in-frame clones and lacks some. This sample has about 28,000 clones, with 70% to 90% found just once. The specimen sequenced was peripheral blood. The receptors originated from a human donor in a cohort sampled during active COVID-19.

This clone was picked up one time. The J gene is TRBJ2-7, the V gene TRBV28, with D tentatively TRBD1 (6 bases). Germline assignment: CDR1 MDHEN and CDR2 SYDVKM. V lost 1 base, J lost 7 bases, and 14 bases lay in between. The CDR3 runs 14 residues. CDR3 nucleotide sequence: TGTGCCAGCAGTTTATATGGGGAGAGGGGGGAGCAGTACTTC. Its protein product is CASSLYGERGEQYF. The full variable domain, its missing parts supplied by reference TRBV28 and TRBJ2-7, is DVKVTQSSRYLVKRTGEKVFLECVQDMDHENMFWYRQDPGLGLRLIYFSYDVKMKEKGDIPEGYSVSREKKERFSLILESASTNQTSMYLCASSLYGERGEQYFGPGTRLTVT.

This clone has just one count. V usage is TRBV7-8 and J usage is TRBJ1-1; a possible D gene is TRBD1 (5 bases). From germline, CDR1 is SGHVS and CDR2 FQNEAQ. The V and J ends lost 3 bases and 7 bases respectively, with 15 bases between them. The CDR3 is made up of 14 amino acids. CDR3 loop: CASSFKGALDEAFF. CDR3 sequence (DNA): TGTGCCAGCAGCTTCAAAGGGGCACTCGATGAAGCTTTCTTT.

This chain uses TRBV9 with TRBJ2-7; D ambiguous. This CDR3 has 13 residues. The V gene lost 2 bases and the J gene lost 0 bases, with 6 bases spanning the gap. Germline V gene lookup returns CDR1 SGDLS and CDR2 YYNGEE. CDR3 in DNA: TGTGCCAGCAGCGTTCAGGACTCCTACGAGCAGTACTTC. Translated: CASSVQDSYEQYF.

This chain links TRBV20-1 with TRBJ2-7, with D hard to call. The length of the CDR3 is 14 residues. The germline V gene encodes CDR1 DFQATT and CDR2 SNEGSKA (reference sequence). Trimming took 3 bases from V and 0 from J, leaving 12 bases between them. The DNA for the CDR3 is TGCAGTGCTAGTCCCCCGAGGAGCTCCTACGAGCAGTACTTC. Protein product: CSASPPRSSYEQYF.

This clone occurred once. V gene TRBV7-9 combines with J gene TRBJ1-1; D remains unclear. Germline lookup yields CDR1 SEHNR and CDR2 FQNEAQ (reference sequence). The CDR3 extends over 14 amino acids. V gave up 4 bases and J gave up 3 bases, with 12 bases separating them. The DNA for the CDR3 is TGTGCCAGCAGCTCAGCCGGGTGGTACACTGAAGCTTTCTTT. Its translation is CASSSAGWYTEAFF.

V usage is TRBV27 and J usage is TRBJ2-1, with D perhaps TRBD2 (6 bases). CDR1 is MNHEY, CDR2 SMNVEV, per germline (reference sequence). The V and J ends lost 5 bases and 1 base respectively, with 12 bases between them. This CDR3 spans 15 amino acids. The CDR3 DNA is TGTGCCAGCAGTCCGCGGGGCGCGTCCTACAATGAGCAGTTCTTC. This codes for CASSPRGASYNEQFF.

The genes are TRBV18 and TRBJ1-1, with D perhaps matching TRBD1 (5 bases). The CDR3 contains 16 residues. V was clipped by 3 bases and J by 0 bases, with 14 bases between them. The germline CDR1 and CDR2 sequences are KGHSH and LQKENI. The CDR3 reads CASSPGRDALNTEAFF. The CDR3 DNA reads TGTGCCAGCTCACCGGGGCGAGACGCTTTGAACACTGAAGCTTTCTTT.

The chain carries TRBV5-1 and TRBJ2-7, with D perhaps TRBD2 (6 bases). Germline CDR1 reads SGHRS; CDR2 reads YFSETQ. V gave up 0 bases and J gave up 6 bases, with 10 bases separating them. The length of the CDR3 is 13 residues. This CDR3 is CASSLDPGAEQYF. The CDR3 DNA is TGCGCCAGCAGCTTGGACCCGGGAGCCGAGCAGTACTTC.

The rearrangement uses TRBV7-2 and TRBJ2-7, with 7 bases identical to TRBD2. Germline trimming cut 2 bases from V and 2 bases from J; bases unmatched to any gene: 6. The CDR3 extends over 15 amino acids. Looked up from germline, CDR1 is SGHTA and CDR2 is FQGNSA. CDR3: CASSLMASGAYEQYF. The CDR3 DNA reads TGTGCCAGCAGCTTAATGGCTAGCGGCGCCTACGAGCAGTACTTC. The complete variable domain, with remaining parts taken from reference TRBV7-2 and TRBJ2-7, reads GAGVSQSPSNKVTEKGKDVELRCDPISGHTALYWYRQSLGQGLEFLIYFQGNSAPDKSGLPSDRFSAERTGGSVSTLTIQRTQQEDSAVYLCASSLMASGAYEQYFGPGTRLTVT.

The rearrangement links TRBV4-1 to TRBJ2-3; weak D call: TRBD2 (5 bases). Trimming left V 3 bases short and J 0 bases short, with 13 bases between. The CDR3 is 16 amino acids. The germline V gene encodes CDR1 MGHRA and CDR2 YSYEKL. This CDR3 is CASSHSLSGSTDTQYF. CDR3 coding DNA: TGCGCCAGCAGCCATTCCCTTTCGGGGAGCACAGATACGCAGTATTTT.

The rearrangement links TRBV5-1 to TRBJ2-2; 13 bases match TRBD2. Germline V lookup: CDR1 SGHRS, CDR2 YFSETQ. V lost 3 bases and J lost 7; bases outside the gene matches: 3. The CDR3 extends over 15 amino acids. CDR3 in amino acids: CASSSGTSGIGELFF. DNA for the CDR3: TGCGCCAGCAGCTCCGGGACTAGCGGGATCGGGGAGCTGTTTTTT.

CDR3 coding DNA: TGTGCCAGCAGACTCGGGACAGATACGCAGTATTTT. Protein: CASRLGTDTQYF. This chain connects TRBV6-5 to TRBJ2-3; D is undetermined. The CDR3 is 12 amino acids. Trimming removed 6 bases from V and 3 bases from J, with 7 bases in between. Germline CDR1 reads MNHEY; CDR2 reads SVGAGI.

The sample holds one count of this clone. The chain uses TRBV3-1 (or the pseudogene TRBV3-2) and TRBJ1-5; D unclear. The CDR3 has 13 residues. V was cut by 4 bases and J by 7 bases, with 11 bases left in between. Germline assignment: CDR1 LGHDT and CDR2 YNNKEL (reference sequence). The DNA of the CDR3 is TGTGCCAGCAGCCCCTTTTGGCACCAGCCCCAGCATTTT. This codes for CASSPFWHQPQHF.

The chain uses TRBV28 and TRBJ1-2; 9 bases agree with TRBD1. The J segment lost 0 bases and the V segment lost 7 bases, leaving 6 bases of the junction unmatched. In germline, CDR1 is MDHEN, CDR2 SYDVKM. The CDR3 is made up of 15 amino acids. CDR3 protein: CASNARQGANYGYTF. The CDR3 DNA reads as TGTGCCAGCAACGCCCGACAGGGGGCTAACTATGGCTACACCTTC.